Sequencing of this T cell receptor beta chain was carried out in a study of somatic mutations in cytotoxic T cells in rheumatoid arthritis. The overall study: Patient blood was drawn as 30 ml EDTA; the draw came right after diagnosis and before any treatment. Certain T-cell populations stained with V beta antibodies were FACS-sorted to nearly 100% purity, and V beta1+ cells were TCRB-sequenced.

Study-wide results and caveats: CD8+ clonality rose with age in rheumatoid arthritis patients, unlike in healthy controls. With some 68 patients examined, about 8 had a largest CD8+ clone exceeding 20% of CD8+ cells.

Germline trimming cut 4 bases from V and 3 bases from J; bases unmatched to any gene: 10. This CDR3 has 16 residues. Germline V lookup: CDR1 WSHSY, CDR2 SAAADI. Sequencing was performed with immunoSEQ multiplex PCR; in TCRdb, only in-frame clones are kept and a portion is missing. The sample shows roughly 15,000 clones, 70% to 85% of them seen only once. This clone was picked up one time. The antigen remains unidentified. The TCR was taken from an adult with rheumatoid arthritis. Input material: CD8+ T cells sorted from blood. The J gene is TRBJ2-3, the V gene TRBV10-2; 7 nucleotides line up with TRBD2. CDR3 nucleotide sequence: TGCGCCAGCAGTGGTAGACTAGCCCTGGCGACAGATACGCAGTATTTT. Translation: CASSGRLALATDTQYF.